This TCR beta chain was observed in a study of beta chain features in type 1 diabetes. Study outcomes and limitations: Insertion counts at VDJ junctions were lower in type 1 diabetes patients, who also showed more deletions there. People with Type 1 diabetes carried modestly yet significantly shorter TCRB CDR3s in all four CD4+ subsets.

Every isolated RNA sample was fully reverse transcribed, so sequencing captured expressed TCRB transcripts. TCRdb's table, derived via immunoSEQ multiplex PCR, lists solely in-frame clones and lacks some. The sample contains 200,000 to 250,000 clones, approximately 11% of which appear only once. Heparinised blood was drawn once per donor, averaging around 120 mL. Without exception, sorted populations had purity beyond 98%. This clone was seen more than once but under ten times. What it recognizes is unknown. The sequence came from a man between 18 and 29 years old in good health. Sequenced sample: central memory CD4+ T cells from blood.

DNA of the CDR3: TGTGCCAGCAGAACCTTAGCGGGAGGTTTCAATGAGCAGTTCTTC. Translation: CASRTLAGGFNEQFF. This rearrangement joins TRBV13 to TRBJ2-1; TRBD2 matches 10 bases. Per the germline V gene, CDR1 is PRHDT and CDR2 is FYEKMQ (reference sequence). V dropped 6 bases and J dropped 6; count of bases not matched to a gene: 8. The CDR3 runs to 15 residues.